This paragraph reports one TCR beta chain. This CDR3 comprises 15 residues. Trimming took 1 base from V and 4 from J, leaving 14 bases between them. Germline-derived CDR1 and CDR2 are SGHDT and YYEEEE. The data derive from a study of blood T cell repertoires in COVID-19. For the study at large: The United States, Italy and Spain provided the acute and convalescent COVID-19 samples. T cells, B-cell-depleted T cells, or PBMCs supplied cDNA or gDNA.

Per the original methods: Reference gene primer amplification gave nucleated cell count estimates. Produced via immunoSEQ multiplex PCR; TCRdb's table is partial and in-frame only. V and J calls and clone size are as listed in that table; D and trimming were resolved from the DNA. The top ten hold about 1.5% of the sample, which has about 140,000 clones, around 88% seen once. The chain links TRBV5-6 to TRBJ1-1; perhaps TRBD1 as D (6 bases). The TCR originated in a woman in her sixties or seventies with acute or convalescent COVID-19. Sequenced: peripheral blood. CDR3 region: CASSLSPGGATEAFF. CDR3 in DNA: TGTGCCAGCAGCTTGTCCCCTGGGGGGGCCACTGAAGCTTTCTTT.